The 11 T cell receptor beta chains in this list originate from one sample, sequenced in a study of a mutant IDH1 vaccine in newly diagnosed glioma. These receptors have no known antigen. The repertoire was sequenced with immunoSEQ multiplex PCR; TCRdb's copy has only in-frame clones and lacks some. The sample lists approximately 80,000 clones; 75% to 95% were seen once. Time point meaning: week 5, during vaccination. A single vaccine dose contained 300 ug of mutant IDH1 20-mer peptide, and topical imiquimod was used with it. The specimen was PBMCs, collected from a glioma patient whose treatment included an IDH1 peptide vaccine. Receptor source: a woman aged 45 to 65 with glioma.

The chain is built from TRBV2 and TRBJ1-5, with no clear D. V lost 6 bases and J lost 12, with 15 bases in between. This CDR3 is built from 12 residues. CDR1 SNHLY and CDR2 FYNNEI come from the germline V gene. Here the CDR3 DNA reads TGTGCCAGCAGCCGGGAGAGCTCGGTCCAGCATTTT. This gives the protein CASSRESSVQHF.

This chain joins TRBV27 and TRBJ2-7; no clear D gene. Germline CDR1 reads MNHEY; CDR2 reads SMNVEV (reference sequence). Trimming shortened V by 9 bases and J by 2 bases, and 11 bases separated the two germline ends. The CDR3 consists of 12 residues. The CDR3 DNA reads TGTGCCAGTGGTGTCGGAACCTACGAGCAGTACTTC. Protein sequence: CASGVGTYEQYF.

The chain has TRBV6-1 and TRBJ1-1, with TRBD1 matching 10 bases. Germline CDR1 is MNHNS and CDR2 is SASEGT. V shed 6 bases, J shed 4 bases, and the junction held 8 bases outside the gene matches. There are 15 residues in the CDR3. As DNA, the CDR3 is TGTGCCAGCAGCCTGACACGGGACAGGGGCACTGAAGCTTTCTTT. Residues: CASSLTRDRGTEAFF.

The J gene is TRBJ1-5, the V gene TRBV6-6; the D gene is possibly TRBD1 (5 bases). The CDR3 sequence is 14 residues long. The ends were cut back, 6 bases at V and 4 bases at J, with 13 bases in the middle. Germline CDR1 MNHNY, CDR2 SVGAGI (reference sequence). The CDR3 protein is CASSREAGNQPQHF. Written as DNA, the CDR3 is TGTGCCAGCAGCCGAGAGGCAGGGAATCAGCCCCAGCATTTT.

The genes are TRBV29-1 and TRBJ2-7; 9 nucleotides match TRBD1. Germline V gives CDR1 SQVTM, CDR2 ANQGSEA. Germline trimming cut 6 bases from V and 0 bases from J; bases unmatched to any gene: 3. This CDR3 contains 13 residues. CDR3 sequence (DNA): TGCAGCGTACGGACAGGGGCCTCCTACGAGCAGTACTTC. Translated, it gives CSVRTGASYEQYF.

The sample holds a few counts of this clone. The chain links TRBV28 to TRBJ1-2; possible D gene TRBD1, 6 bases. V lost 7 bases to trimming and J lost 5 bases, with 14 bases between them. The V gene's germline CDR1 is MDHEN and CDR2 SYDVKM. The CDR3 is 13 amino acids. CDR3 in amino acids: CASNLGGRYGYTF. Written as DNA, the CDR3 is TGTGCCAGCAATCTCGGGGGGCGATATGGCTACACCTTC.

This chain links TRBV5-1 with TRBJ1-2; D remains unclear. The V gene's germline CDR1 is SGHRS and CDR2 YFSETQ. The CDR3 extends over 15 amino acids. V was cut by 6 bases and J by 3 bases, with 18 bases left in between. The CDR3 sequence is CASKAGGGRYYGYTF. The DNA of the CDR3 is TGCGCCAGCAAGGCGGGTGGAGGTCGCTACTATGGCTACACCTTC.

The chain recombines TRBV11-3 with TRBJ1-1; D perhaps matches TRBD1 (5 bases). The V and J ends lost 4 bases and 5 bases respectively, with 11 bases between them. Germline V gene lookup returns CDR1 SGHNT and CDR2 YENEEA. The CDR3 consists of 13 residues. As DNA, the CDR3 is TGTGCCAGCAGCTCTTCCGGGGGAACTGAAGCTTTCTTT. It encodes CASSSSGGTEAFF.

The V call is TRBV6-1, the J call TRBJ2-1, with a tentative D call TRBD1 (6 bases). The CDR3 sequence is 14 residues long. V lost 5 bases and J 1 base, leaving 9 bases between the germline ends. Looked up from germline, CDR1 is MNHNS and CDR2 is SASEGT. The CDR3 loop is CASSSTGSYNEQFF. CDR3 DNA sequence: TGTGCCAGCAGTTCAACAGGGTCCTACAATGAGCAGTTCTTC.

This sequence joins TRBV2 and TRBJ2-4; D is uncertain. CDR1 is SNHLY and CDR2 is FYNNEI in the germline V gene. With 9 bases removed from V and 9 bases from J, the gap between germline ends came to 18 bases. This CDR3 has 13 amino acids. The CDR3 sequence is CASAGDISLIQYF. The DNA for the CDR3 is TGTGCCAGTGCAGGAGACATCTCCCTCATTCAGTACTTC.

This clone was seen only a few times. The chain has TRBV5-5 and TRBJ1-1; D gene unclear. Germline lookup yields CDR1 SGHKS and CDR2 YYEKEE (reference sequence). The CDR3 extends over 15 amino acids. Between the trimmed V and J ends, which lost 4 bases and 1 base, there was a span of 14 bases. The CDR3 DNA reads TGTGCCAGCAGCACCAGACACGGCTCGAACACTGAAGCTTTCTTT. This gives the protein CASSTRHGSNTEAFF.